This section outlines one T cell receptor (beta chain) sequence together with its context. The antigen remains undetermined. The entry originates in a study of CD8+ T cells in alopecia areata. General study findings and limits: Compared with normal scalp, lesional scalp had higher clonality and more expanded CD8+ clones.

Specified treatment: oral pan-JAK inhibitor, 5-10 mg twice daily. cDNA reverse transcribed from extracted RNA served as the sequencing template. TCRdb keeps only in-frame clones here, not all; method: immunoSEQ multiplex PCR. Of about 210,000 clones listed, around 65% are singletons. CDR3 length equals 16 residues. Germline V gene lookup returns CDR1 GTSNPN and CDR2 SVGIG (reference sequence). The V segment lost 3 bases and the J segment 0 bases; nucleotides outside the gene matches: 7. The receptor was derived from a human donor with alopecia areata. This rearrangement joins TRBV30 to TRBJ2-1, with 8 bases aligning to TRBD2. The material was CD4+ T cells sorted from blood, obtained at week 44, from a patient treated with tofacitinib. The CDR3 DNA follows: TGTGCCTGGAGCGACGGGAGGGCCGTCTCCTACAATGAGCAGTTCTTC. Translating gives CAWSDGRAVSYNEQFF.